The 27 T cell receptor beta chains listed next were all sequenced from one sample in a study of response to subunit inactivated influenza vaccine. TCRdb passed the RT-PCR reads through MiXCR, listing each CDR3 protein once. The profile shows approximately 490,000 distinct CDR3 sequences, roughly 7.6% of them singletons. The specimen comprised PBMCs from blood, sampled around 25 months after vaccination. Source of these receptors: a man between 50 and 70 years old who received an inactivated influenza vaccine.

V gene TRBV9 combines with J gene TRBJ2-5, with D maybe TRBD2 (6 bases). The CDR3 length is 14 residues. The V and J ends lost 6 bases and 2 bases respectively, with 14 bases between them. CDR1 is SGDLS and CDR2 is YYNGEE in the germline V gene. DNA for the CDR3: TGTGCCAGCAATTCAGGACGGGGGCAAGAGACCCAGTACTTC. Its protein product is CASNSGRGQETQYF.

The V and J genes are TRBV19 and TRBJ1-1, with D unresolved. This CDR3 has 13 amino acids. CDR1 is LNHDA, CDR2 SQIVND, per germline (reference sequence). In DNA, the CDR3 is TGTGCAAGTCCGAAAATCACCGGGAGAAGAGCTTTCTTT. This codes for CASPKITGRRAFF.

This clonotype showed up just a few times. The chain couples TRBV28 to TRBJ2-5; possibly TRBD2 for D (5 bases). The CDR3 runs to 12 residues. The ends were cut back, 6 bases at V and 5 bases at J, with 10 bases in the middle. Germline V gives CDR1 MDHEN, CDR2 SYDVKM. CDR3 loop: CASRASGETQYF. DNA for the CDR3: TGTGCCAGCAGGGCCTCGGGGGAGACCCAGTACTTC.

This clonotype was detected only a few times. The chain joins TRBV6-5 to TRBJ1-5, with a weak D call TRBD1 (5 bases). The CDR3 loop spans 14 amino acids. The V and J ends lost 2 bases and 7 bases respectively, with 12 bases between them. Germline V gene sequence: CDR1 MNHEY, CDR2 SVGAGI. The CDR3 protein is CASSYRDGGQPQHF. The CDR3 DNA sequence: TGTGCCAGCAGTTACCGGGACGGTGGGCAGCCCCAGCATTTT.

This clonotype was detected only a few times. J is TRBJ2-1 and V is TRBV15, with D possibly being TRBD1 (6 bases). The CDR3 contains 14 residues. CDR1 is LNHNV, CDR2 YYDKDF, per germline (reference sequence). The V and J ends lost 9 bases and 5 bases respectively, with 17 bases between them. The CDR3 region is CATRQVWQNNEQFF. CDR3 bases: TGTGCCACACGACAGGTCTGGCAAAACAATGAGCAGTTCTTC. Full variable domain (missing parts from reference TRBV15 and TRBJ2-1): DAMVIQNPRYQVTQFGKPVTLSCSQTLNHNVMYWYQQKSSQAPKLLFHYYDKDFNNEADTPDNFQSRRPNTSFCFLDIRSPGLGDTAMYLCATRQVWQNNEQFFGPGTRLTVL.

The gene calls are TRBV20-1 and TRBJ2-5; the D gene is possibly TRBD1 (7 bases). The germline CDR1 and CDR2 sequences are DFQATT and SNEGSKA (reference sequence). V lost 0 bases to trimming and J lost 5 bases, with 25 bases between them. CDR3 length: 18 amino acids. The chain's CDR3 is CSARDFPGTGRGGETQYF. The CDR3 region has the DNA TGCAGTGCTAGAGATTTTCCCGGCACCGGGAGAGGGGGCGAGACCCAGTACTTC.

V usage is TRBV5-1 and J usage is TRBJ1-1; D is unclear. Trimming pared 1 base from V and 5 bases from J, leaving 27 bases between. The length of the CDR3 is 19 residues. Germline assignment: CDR1 SGHRS and CDR2 YFSETQ. The CDR3 sequence: CASSLRVVAGLLRGTEAFF. The CDR3 region has the DNA TGCGCCAGCAGCTTGCGGGTAGTGGCAGGACTACTCAGAGGGACTGAAGCTTTCTTT.

The sample holds many counts of this clonotype. V is TRBV7-9 and J is TRBJ1-2, with D possibly matching TRBD1 (6 bases). The CDR3 covers 15 residues. V lost 11 bases and J 4 bases, leaving 23 bases between the germline ends. Germline V CDR1 and CDR2: SEHNR, FQNEAQ (reference sequence). For the CDR3, the DNA is TGTGCCTCTTCCCTTGGGGGCGCCTTTGGCTATGGCTACACCTTC. Protein: CASSLGGAFGYGYTF.

This clonotype was detected ten times or more. The chain links TRBV15 to TRBJ2-1, with D possibly matching TRBD1 (5 bases). Trimming removed 0 bases at V and 10 bases at J, with 7 bases between. Germline lookup yields CDR1 LNHNV and CDR2 YYDKDF (reference sequence). The CDR3 covers 12 residues. DNA of the CDR3: TGTGCCACCAGCAGAGATAGGACAGAGCAGTTCTTC. It is translated as CATSRDRTEQFF.

This sequence joins TRBV4-2 and TRBJ2-1; 13 positions match TRBD2. Unmatched junction bases numbered 8, after V lost 6 bases and J lost 6 bases. Germline V gene lookup returns CDR1 LGHNA and CDR2 YNFKEQ. This CDR3 spans 16 amino acids. This chain's CDR3 is CASRALAGGPSNEQFF. For the CDR3, the DNA is TGTGCCAGCAGGGCACTAGCGGGAGGGCCCAGCAATGAGCAGTTCTTC.

The V call is TRBV7-2, the J call TRBJ2-5; a weak D match, TRBD1 (6 bases). The V gene lost 4 bases and the J gene lost 5 bases, with 17 bases spanning the gap. The CDR3 has 15 amino acids. The germline V gene encodes CDR1 SGHTA and CDR2 FQGNSA. CDR3 sequence (DNA): TGTGCCAGCAGCTCGGGGTTGGGGGCCCAGGAGACCCAGTACTTC. It is translated as CASSSGLGAQETQYF.

The chain links TRBV7-9 to TRBJ2-5, with TRBD2 matching over 9 bases. V lost 6 bases, J lost 4 bases, and 9 bases stayed unmatched. The CDR3 sequence is 15 residues long. The germline V gene has CDR1 SEHNR and CDR2 FQNEAQ (reference sequence). The CDR3 loop reads CASSPGPTSGETQYF. CDR3 DNA: TGTGCCAGCAGTCCCGGCCCGACTAGCGGAGAGACCCAGTACTTC.

This clonotype was counted many times. The V call is TRBV5-1, the J call TRBJ1-6; D gene uncertain. The CDR3 totals 13 residues. Trimming left V 0 bases short and J 9 bases short, with 7 bases between. Germline values: CDR1 SGHRS, CDR2 YFSETQ. The DNA for the CDR3 is TGCGCCAGCAGCTTGGACTGGGGTTCACCCCTCCACTTT. Its translation is CASSLDWGSPLHF.

This clonotype came up a few times. This chain connects TRBV5-5 to TRBJ2-3; the match to TRBD2 covers 9 bases. Germline V gives CDR1 SGHKS, CDR2 YYEKEE (reference sequence). The V and J ends lost 4 bases and 0 bases, in that order; junction bases with no gene match: 9. This CDR3 comprises 17 residues. The CDR3 loop is CASSPRRLADSTDTQYF. DNA of the CDR3: TGTGCCAGCAGCCCTCGTAGACTAGCGGATAGCACAGATACGCAGTATTTT.

This clonotype was observed a handful of times. The chain uses TRBV5-1 and TRBJ1-2, with TRBD1 matching 9 bases. The germline CDR1 and CDR2 sequences are SGHRS and YFSETQ. CDR3 length: 16 amino acids. With V trimmed by 4 bases and J by 4 bases, 11 bases remained unmatched. The CDR3 sequence is CASSPWGQGKLYGYTF. Written as DNA, the CDR3 is TGCGCCAGCAGCCCATGGGGACAGGGAAAACTCTATGGCTACACCTTC.

The chain carries TRBV28 and TRBJ2-1; 12 nucleotides line up with TRBD2. Trimming took 8 bases from V and 3 from J; bases not matched to a gene: 8. Germline V gives CDR1 MDHEN, CDR2 SYDVKM. The CDR3 has 16 residues. The CDR3 sequence is CASSETSGGFYNEQFF. As DNA, the CDR3 is TGTGCCAGCTCGGAAACTAGCGGGGGGTTCTACAATGAGCAGTTCTTC.

This clonotype turned up a few times. The J gene is TRBJ2-7, the V gene TRBV7-8; D remains unclear. This CDR3 contains 16 residues. Germline V gives CDR1 SGHVS, CDR2 FQNEAQ. Trimming took off 5 bases at V and 3 bases at J, with 20 bases between the two ends. CDR3 amino acids: CASSPLPYFTGYEQYF. CDR3 bases: TGTGCCAGCAGCCCACTCCCCTACTTTACCGGCTACGAGCAGTACTTC.

This clonotype showed up many times. The chain links TRBV5-1 to TRBJ1-3; a possible D gene is TRBD1 (5 bases). Germline-derived CDR1 and CDR2 are SGHRS and YFSETQ. This CDR3 spans 14 amino acids. Trimming stripped 4 bases from V and 0 bases from J, with 8 bases between. The CDR3 region is CASSRGDSGNTIYF. CDR3 nucleotides: TGCGCCAGCAGCCGGGGCGACTCTGGAAACACCATATATTTT.

In this sample, this clonotype turned up a few times. The gene calls are TRBV12-5 and TRBJ1-2, with D uncertain. In germline, CDR1 is LGHNT, CDR2 FRNRAP. The CDR3 is made up of 11 amino acids. V was shortened by 3 bases and J by 8 bases, with 7 bases between the two germline ends. The CDR3 sequence is CASGLEIGYTF. In nucleotides, the CDR3 is TGTGCTAGTGGTTTAGAGATCGGCTACACCTTC.

This clonotype was seen only a few times. The V call is TRBV12-3 or TRBV12-4, the J call TRBJ2-3, with D uncertain. The CDR3 runs to 14 residues. V was cut by 5 bases and J by 3 bases, with 12 bases left in between. CDR3 coding DNA: TGTGCCAGCAGTCCTGGCCGGGTGACAGATACGCAGTATTTT. Its protein is CASSPGRVTDTQYF.

The J gene is TRBJ2-3, the V gene TRBV20-1; D uncertain. Germline CDR1 DFQATT, CDR2 SNEGSKA (reference sequence). The CDR3 runs 15 residues. The V end was cut by 0 bases, the J end by 5 bases, with 15 bases between. The CDR3 DNA reads TGCAGTGCTAGAGATCCCGACTCGGGTGGAGATACGCAGTATTTT. This gives the protein CSARDPDSGGDTQYF.

This clonotype was recorded a few times. V usage is TRBV20-1 and J usage is TRBJ1-2, with D unresolved. The CDR3 has 14 residues. Looked up from germline, CDR1 is DFQATT and CDR2 is SNEGSKA (reference sequence). CDR3 bases: TGCAGCGCCAGAGGTCGTCGTAACGAATATGGCTACACCTTC. Amino acid sequence: CSARGRRNEYGYTF.

This chain uses TRBV12-3 or TRBV12-4 with TRBJ1-5; the match to TRBD1 covers 11 bases. V lost 4 bases and J lost 0; bases outside the gene matches: 8. The CDR3 has 18 amino acids. The CDR3 sequence: CASSSGQGGSYSNQPQHF. In nucleotides, the CDR3 is TGTGCCAGCAGTTCGGGACAGGGGGGGTCTTATAGCAATCAGCCCCAGCATTTT.

This clonotype was seen a handful of times. The genes are TRBV14 and TRBJ2-7; D remains unclear. V was cut by 5 bases and J by 7 bases, with 9 bases left in between. CDR3 length: 11 residues. CDR1 is SGHDN and CDR2 is FVKESK in the germline V gene. The DNA of the CDR3 is TGTGCCAGCAGCGCCCGGCGGGAGCAGTACTTC. Protein: CASSARREQYF.

This clonotype showed up just a few times. The chain employs TRBV6-5 and TRBJ2-1; TRBD1 matches at 7 bases. The CDR3 is 14 residues long. V lost 0 bases and J lost 7; bases outside the gene matches: 3. Germline lookup yields CDR1 MNHEY and CDR2 SVGAGI. The CDR3 coding sequence is TGTGCCAGCAGTTACTCGTACAGGGGAAATGAGCAGTTCTTC. It is translated as CASSYSYRGNEQFF.

This clonotype was found a few times. The chain recombines TRBV20-1 with TRBJ1-1; 9 nucleotides agree with TRBD1. Germline V lookup: CDR1 DFQATT, CDR2 SNEGSKA (reference sequence). CDR3 length equals 13 residues. CDR3: CRAHRGLGRKAFF. Here the CDR3 DNA reads TGCAGGGCCCACAGGGGGCTGGGCAGGAAAGCTTTCTTT.

This clonotype turned up a few times. The V gene is TRBV6-6, the J gene TRBJ2-7, with 7 bases aligning to TRBD2. The germline V gene has CDR1 MNHNY and CDR2 SVGAGI (reference sequence). There are 12 residues in the CDR3. V shed 6 bases and J 6 bases; nucleotides not matched to a gene: 5. The CDR3 DNA is TGTGCCAGCAGCCCCGGGGGGTTCGAGCAGTACTTC. It is translated as CASSPGGFEQYF.